This T cell receptor beta chain appears in the sequencing data of a study of blood T cell repertoires in COVID-19. Study summary: Acute and convalescent COVID-19 samples came from the United States, Italy and Spain. The analysed material was cDNA or gDNA that came from T cells, B-cell-depleted T cells, or PBMCs.

Authors' processing steps: From reference gene primer amplification, estimates of nucleated cell counts were derived. Using immunoSEQ multiplex PCR, the repertoire was profiled, and TCRdb retains in-frame clones only, with some absent. That table gives V, J and clone size, and the DNA gave D and trimming. This sample has around 72,000 clones, with over 75% found just once. This TCR derives from a man aged 70 or older with active or convalescent COVID-19. The sample comprised peripheral blood.

In DNA, the CDR3 is TGTGCCAGCACCCGGAGGGGAGTTGGTACAGATACGCAGTATTTT. It specifies CASTRRGVGTDTQYF. V usage is TRBV2 and J usage is TRBJ2-3, with D perhaps TRBD2 (6 bases). Germline lookup yields CDR1 SNHLY and CDR2 FYNNEI. V lost 7 bases to trimming and J lost 3 bases, with 17 bases between them. This CDR3 is built from 15 residues. The full variable domain, its missing parts supplied by reference TRBV2 and TRBJ2-3, is EPEVTQTPSHQVTQMGQEVILRCVPISNHLYFYWYRQILGQKVEFLVSFYNNEISEKSEIFDDQFSVERPDGSNFTLKIRSTKLEDSAMYFCASTRRGVGTDTQYFGPGTRLTVL.